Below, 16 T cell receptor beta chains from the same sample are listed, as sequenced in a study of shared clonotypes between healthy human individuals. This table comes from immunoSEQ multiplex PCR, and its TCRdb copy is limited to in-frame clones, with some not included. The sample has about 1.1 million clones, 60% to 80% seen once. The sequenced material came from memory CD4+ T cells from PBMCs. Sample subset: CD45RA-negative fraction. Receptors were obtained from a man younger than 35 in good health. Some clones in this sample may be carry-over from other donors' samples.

The CDR3 region is CASSDRNTEAFF. The DNA for the CDR3 is TGCGCCAGCAGTGATCGGAACACTGAAGCTTTCTTT. The chain has TRBV10-2 and TRBJ1-1; D is uncertain. Trimming left V 3 bases short and J 1 base short, with 3 bases between. This CDR3 has 12 residues. Germline CDR1 WSHSY, CDR2 SAAADI.

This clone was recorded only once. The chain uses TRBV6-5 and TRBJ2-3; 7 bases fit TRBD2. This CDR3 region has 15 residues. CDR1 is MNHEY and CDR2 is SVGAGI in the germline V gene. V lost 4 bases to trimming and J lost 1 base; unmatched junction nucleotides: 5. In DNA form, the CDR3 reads TGTGCCAGCAGTTTAGCGGGTACCGGCACAGATACGCAGTATTTT. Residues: CASSLAGTGTDTQYF.

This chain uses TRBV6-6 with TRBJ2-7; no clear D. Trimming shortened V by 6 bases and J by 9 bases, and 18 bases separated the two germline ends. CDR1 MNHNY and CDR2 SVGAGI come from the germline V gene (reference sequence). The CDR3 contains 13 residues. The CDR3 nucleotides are TGTGCCAGCAGCCCGGTCGGCACGCCGTCGCAGTACTTC. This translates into CASSPVGTPSQYF.

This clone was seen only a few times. The chain's CDR3 is CAASGGGAGANVLTF. In DNA form, the CDR3 reads TGTGCCGCTTCGGGGGGTGGGGCCGGGGCCAACGTCCTGACTTTC. The J gene is TRBJ2-6, the V gene TRBV6-1; 7 nucleotides align to TRBD2. Germline values: CDR1 MNHNS, CDR2 SASEGT. CDR3 length: 15 amino acids. Trimming took 11 bases from V and 4 from J; bases not matched to a gene: 11.

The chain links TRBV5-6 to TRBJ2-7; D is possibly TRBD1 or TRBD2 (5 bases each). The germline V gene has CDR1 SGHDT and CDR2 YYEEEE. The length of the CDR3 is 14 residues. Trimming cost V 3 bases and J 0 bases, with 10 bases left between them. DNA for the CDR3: TGTGCCAGCAGCTCGGGACGGAGCTCCTACGAGCAGTACTTC. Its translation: CASSSGRSSYEQYF.

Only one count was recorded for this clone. The CDR3, as DNA: TGTGCCAGCAGAATACAGGGGGACTATGGCTACACCTTC. The encoded protein is CASRIQGDYGYTF. V and J are TRBV6-1 and TRBJ1-2; 8 positions agree with TRBD1. Per the germline V gene, CDR1 is MNHNS and CDR2 is SASEGT. The junction had 3 bases not matched to a gene; V was cut back by 6 bases and J by 3 bases. The CDR3 sequence is 13 residues long.

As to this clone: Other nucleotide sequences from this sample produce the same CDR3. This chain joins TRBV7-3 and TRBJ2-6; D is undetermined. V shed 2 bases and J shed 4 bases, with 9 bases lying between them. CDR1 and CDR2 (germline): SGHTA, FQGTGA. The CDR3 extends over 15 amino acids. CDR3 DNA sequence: TGTGCCAGCAGCTTAGGGCGCGCAGGGGCCAACGTCCTGACTTTC. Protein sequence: CASSLGRAGANVLTF.

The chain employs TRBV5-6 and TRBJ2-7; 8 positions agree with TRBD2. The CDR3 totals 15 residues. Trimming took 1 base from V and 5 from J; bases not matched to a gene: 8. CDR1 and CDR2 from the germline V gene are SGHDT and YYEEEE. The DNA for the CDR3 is TGTGCCAGCAGCTTGCCGGGAGGGCCTTGGGACGAGCAGTACTTC. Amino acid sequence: CASSLPGGPWDEQYF.

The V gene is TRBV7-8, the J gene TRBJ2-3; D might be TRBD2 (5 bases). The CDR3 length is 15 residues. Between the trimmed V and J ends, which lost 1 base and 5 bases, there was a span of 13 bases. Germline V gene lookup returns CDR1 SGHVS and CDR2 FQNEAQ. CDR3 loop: CASSLGGRPGDTQYF. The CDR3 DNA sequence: TGTGCCAGCAGCTTAGGCGGGCGCCCAGGAGATACGCAGTATTTT.

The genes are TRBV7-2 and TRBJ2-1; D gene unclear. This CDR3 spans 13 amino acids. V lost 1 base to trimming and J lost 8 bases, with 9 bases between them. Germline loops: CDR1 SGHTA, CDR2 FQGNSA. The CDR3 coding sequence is TGTGCCAGCAGCTTAGAAAGGGTAGATGAGCAGTTCTTC. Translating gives CASSLERVDEQFF.

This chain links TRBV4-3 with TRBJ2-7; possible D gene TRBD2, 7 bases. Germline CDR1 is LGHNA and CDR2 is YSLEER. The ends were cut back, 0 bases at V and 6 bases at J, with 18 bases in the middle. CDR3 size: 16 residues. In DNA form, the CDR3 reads TGCGCCAGCAGCCAAGAGTACCGGACTAGGGGGAGCGAGCAGTACTTC. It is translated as CASSQEYRTRGSEQYF.

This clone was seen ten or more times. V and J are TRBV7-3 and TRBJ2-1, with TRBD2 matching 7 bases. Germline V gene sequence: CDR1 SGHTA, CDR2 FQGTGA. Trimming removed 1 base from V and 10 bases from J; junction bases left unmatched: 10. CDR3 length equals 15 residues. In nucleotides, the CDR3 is TGTGCCAGCAGCTTAAACCCTCACGGGGGGAACGAGCAGTTCTTC. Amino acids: CASSLNPHGGNEQFF.

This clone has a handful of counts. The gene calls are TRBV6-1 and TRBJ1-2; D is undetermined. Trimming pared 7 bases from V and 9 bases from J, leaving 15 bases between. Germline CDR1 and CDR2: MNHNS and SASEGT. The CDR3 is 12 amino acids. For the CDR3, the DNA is TGTGCCAGCACGGTGGGTGAAAGGAGCTACACCTTC. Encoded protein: CASTVGERSYTF.

The DNA of the CDR3 is TGCGCCAGTAATCGGGATTTAGCGGGCACAGATACGCAGTATTTT. Protein: CASNRDLAGTDTQYF. The chain couples TRBV4-3 to TRBJ2-3, with a possible D match to TRBD2 (6 bases). V was trimmed by 9 bases and J by 1 base, leaving 17 bases between them. Germline V gene lookup returns CDR1 LGHNA and CDR2 YSLEER. This CDR3 has 15 residues.

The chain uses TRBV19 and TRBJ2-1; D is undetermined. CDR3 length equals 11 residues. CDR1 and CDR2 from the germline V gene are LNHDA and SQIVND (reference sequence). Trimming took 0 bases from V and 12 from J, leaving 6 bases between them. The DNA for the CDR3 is TGTGCCAGTAGTATAGAGTTCTGGCAGTTCTTC. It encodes CASSIEFWQFF.

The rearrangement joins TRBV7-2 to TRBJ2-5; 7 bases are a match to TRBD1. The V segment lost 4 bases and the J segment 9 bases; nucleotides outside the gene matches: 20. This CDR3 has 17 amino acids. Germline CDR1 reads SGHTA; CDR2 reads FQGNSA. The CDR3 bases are TGTGCCAGCAGCTCAGGGACAGAGCCCTTTCAGTTGAGGGCCCAGTACTTC. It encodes CASSSGTEPFQLRAQYF.